This T cell receptor beta chain was sequenced for a study of OX40 agonist ivuxolimab in advanced cancers. Whole-study context: Dose-escalation patients' cancers were hepatocellular carcinoma, melanoma, renal cell or head and neck cancer. Cohort: about 82% men, mean age 60, aged about 23 to 80.

This clone was counted only a few times. Its target is not known. Exclusion of a patient followed from autoimmune disease history or systemic immunosuppression. V was trimmed by 4 bases and J by 7 bases, leaving 18 bases between them. Germline CDR1 is SGHDN and CDR2 is FVKESK. CDR3 length: 15 residues. Study-wide findings and caveats: Partly responding patients at 0.1-3.0 mg/kg showed some of the smallest clonal expansion.

Sequencing was performed with immunoSEQ multiplex PCR; in TCRdb, only in-frame clones are kept and a portion is missing. The top ten clones hold roughly 14% of a sample with about 30,000 clones, over 60% of them seen once. The source of this sequence is an adult with an advanced solid tumor such as melanoma, head and neck, liver or kidney cancer. The sequenced sample was CD4+ or CD8+ T cells sorted from blood, obtained in a trial of the OX40 agonist ivuxolimab. This rearrangement joins TRBV14 to TRBJ2-3; D possibly corresponds to TRBD2 (6 bases). Written as DNA, the CDR3 is TGTGCCAGCAGCCCGGGGGTCGGATTCCTGAATACGCAGTATTTT. Translating it yields CASSPGVGFLNTQYF. Full variable domain (missing parts from reference TRBV14 and TRBJ2-3): EAGVTQFPSHSVIEKGQTVTLRCDPISGHDNLYWYRRVMGKEIKFLLHFVKESKQDESGMPNNRFLAERTGGTYSTLKVQPAELEDSGVYFCASSPGVGFLNTQYFGPGTRLTVL.